The clone carrying this T cell receptor beta chain was counted only a few times. The sample carries other DNA sequences with the same CDR3. The CDR3 has 17 amino acids. CDR1 is LNHDA, CDR2 SQIVND, per germline (reference sequence). V trimming: 4 bases; J trimming: 0 bases; junction bases outside the gene matches: 6. The data derive from a study of blood T cell repertoires in COVID-19. Original processing notes: The authors estimated nucleated cell counts from reference gene primer amplification. Produced via immunoSEQ multiplex PCR; TCRdb's table is partial and in-frame only. For V, J and clone size, that table is used; D and trimming come from the DNA. Here the sample spans 270,000 or so clones, roughly 86% being singletons.

The sequencing sample was made of peripheral blood. The TCR originated in a woman aged 25-40 years with COVID-19, enrolled during active disease. The chain employs TRBV19 and TRBJ1-4, with 9 bases identical to TRBD1. The CDR3 nucleotides are TGTGCCAGTAGTACCACCCGACAGGGGGCAACTAATGAAAAACTGTTTTTT. Translation gives CASSTTRQGATNEKLFF.